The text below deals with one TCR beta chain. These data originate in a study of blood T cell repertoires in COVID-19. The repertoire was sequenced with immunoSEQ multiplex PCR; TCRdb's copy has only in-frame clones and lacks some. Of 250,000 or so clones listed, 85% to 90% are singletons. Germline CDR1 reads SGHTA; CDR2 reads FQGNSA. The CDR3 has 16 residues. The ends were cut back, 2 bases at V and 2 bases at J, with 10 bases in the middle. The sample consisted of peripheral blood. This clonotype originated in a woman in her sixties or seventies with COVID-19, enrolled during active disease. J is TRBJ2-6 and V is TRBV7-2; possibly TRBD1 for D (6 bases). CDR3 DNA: TGTGCCAGCAGCTTACCCCCAGGGGCTGGGGCCAACGTCCTGACTTTC. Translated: CASSLPPGAGANVLTF.